A selection of T cell receptor beta chains follows, all from one sample in a study of early stage breast cancer tumors. Only in-frame clones appear in the TCRdb table, and some are missing; sequencing was by immunoSEQ multiplex PCR. The sample contains just under 2,000 clones, approximately 69% of which appear only once. Sequences were obtained from normal breast tissue next to the tumor. The receptor set was obtained from a person in their 40s with breast cancer. Both conserved end residues are part of each CDR3. The D gene is left open where the match is weak. Clone size is not always given. Where it is, it says once, few, many or a class for expanded clones.

V	size	J	length	D	CDR3	DNA
TRBV7-2	-	TRBJ1-1	11	-	CASSLYSEAFF	TGTGCCAGCAGCTTATATAGTGAAGCTTTCTTT
TRBV9	large	TRBJ2-7	13	-	CASSGEQGNEQYF	TGTGCCAGCAGCGGGGAGCAGGGAAACGAGCAGTACTTC
TRBV9	-	TRBJ2-3	18	TRBD2	CASSVGPGTSGSTDTQYF	TGTGCCAGCAGCGTAGGCCCCGGGACTAGCGGTAGCACAGATACGCAGTATTTT
TRBV7-6	-	TRBJ2-1	17	TRBD2	CASSLGGRGEGRHEQFF	TGTGCCAGCAGCTTAGGGGGCCGGGGGGAGGGCCGACATGAGCAGTTCTTC
TRBV5-6	few	TRBJ1-2	12	-	CASSLTDYGYTF	TGTGCCAGCAGCTTGACAGATTATGGCTACACCTTC
TRBV27	-	TRBJ1-1	16	TRBD1	CASRTQGGRANTEAFF	TGTGCCAGCCGGACACAAGGGGGCAGGGCGAACACTGAAGCTTTCTTT
TRBV30	-	TRBJ2-7	15	TRBD1	CAWSVGTGRTYEQYF	TGTGCCTGGAGTGTAGGGACAGGCCGTACCTACGAGCAGTACTTC
TRBV7-2	-	TRBJ2-5	14	-	CASSLGTIQETQYF	TGTGCCAGCAGCTTAGGGACCATACAAGAGACCCAGTACTTC
TRBV7-9	-	TRBJ2-3	14	-	CASSWSVNTDTQYF	TGTGCCAGCAGCTGGAGCGTCAACACAGATACGCAGTATTTT
TRBV10-3	once	TRBJ2-7	11	-	CAISGTYEQYF	TGTGCCATCTCAGGAACCTACGAGCAGTACTTC
TRBV27	-	TRBJ1-4	15	-	CASSLFYSLGNQLFF	TGTGCCAGCAGTTTATTTTATTCGTTGGGAAATCAACTGTTTTTT
TRBV7-9	-	TRBJ2-5	14	-	CASSLAPPPETQYF	TGTGCCAGCAGCTTAGCTCCGCCTCCGGAGACCCAGTACTTC
TRBV4-3	few	TRBJ2-1	17	-	CASSQEPQRSSYNEQFF	TGCGCCAGCAGCCAAGAACCCCAGCGAAGCTCCTACAATGAGCAGTTCTTC
TRBV13	-	TRBJ2-3	15	TRBD2	CASSPPQREEDTQYF	TGTGCCAGCAGCCCCCCGCAGCGGGAGGAGGATACGCAGTATTTT
TRBV29-1	-	TRBJ2-3	13	-	CSGGTANTDTQYF	TGCAGCGGGGGGACCGCCAACACAGATACGCAGTATTTT
TRBV6-5	-	TRBJ2-3	14	-	CASRAGPGTDTQYF	TGTGCCAGCAGGGCGGGCCCGGGGACAGATACGCAGTATTTT
TRBV5-4	-	TRBJ2-3	14	TRBD2	CASSGGEREDTQYF	TGTGCCAGCAGCGGGGGGGAGCGGGAGGATACGCAGTATTTT
TRBV6-5	-	TRBJ2-2	15	TRBD1	CASSPRQGGAGELFF	TGTGCCAGCAGTCCCCGACAGGGGGGAGCCGGGGAGCTGTTTTTT
TRBV5-4	-	TRBJ2-5	13	-	CASSPEWQETQYF	TGTGCCAGCAGCCCTGAATGGCAGGAGACCCAGTACTTC
TRBV27	-	TRBJ1-4	16	-	CASSSGTNDSGEKLFF	TGTGCCAGCAGTTCGGGGACAAATGATTCGGGCGAAAAACTGTTTTTT
TRBV19	once	TRBJ2-3	15	-	CASSNTDSSTDTQYF	TGTGCCAGTAGCAACACAGACTCTAGCACAGATACGCAGTATTTT
TRBV1	few	TRBJ2-1	20	-	CTSSQDPQWAHRSSYNEQFF	TGCACCAGCAGCCAAGACCCCCAATGGGCGCACAGATCCTCCTACAATGAGCAGTTCTTC
TRBV7-9	-	TRBJ2-7	19	-	CASSPFKLSLSALVYEQYF	TGTGCCAGCAGCCCGTTTAAGCTATCACTGTCCGCCCTAGTATACGAGCAGTACTTC
TRBV9	few	TRBJ2-1	14	-	CASSVPTGRNEQFF	TGTGCCAGCAGCGTACCGACAGGGAGGAATGAGCAGTTCTTC
TRBV7-2	-	TRBJ1-1	14	TRBD1	CASSLTPGGAEAFF	TGTGCCAGCAGCTTGACGCCAGGGGGCGCTGAAGCTTTCTTT
TRBV25-1	-	TRBJ1-4	14	-	CASSEDIESEKLFF	TGTGCCAGCAGCGAGGACATAGAGAGTGAAAAACTGTTTTTT
TRBV14	few	TRBJ2-7	15	TRBD1	CASSHLQGSTYEQYF	TGTGCCAGCAGCCACCTACAGGGGTCGACCTACGAGCAGTACTTC
TRBV27	-	TRBJ1-1	20	TRBD1	CASSLRTSGQGRRGDTEAFF	TGTGCCAGCAGTTTACGGACCTCAGGACAGGGTCGGCGCGGGGACACTGAAGCTTTCTTT
TRBV4-3	-	TRBJ2-5	16	-	CASSQNFSDAWETQYF	TGCGCCAGCAGCCAAAATTTTAGCGACGCTTGGGAGACCCAGTACTTC
TRBV5-1	-	TRBJ1-1	15	-	CASSLTEGVNTEAFF	TGCGCCAGCAGCTTGACGGAGGGCGTGAACACTGAAGCTTTCTTT
TRBV7-9	-	TRBJ1-1	16	-	CASSQKRDTLNAEAFF	TGTGCCAGCAGCCAAAAGCGCGACACCTTAAACGCTGAAGCTTTCTTT
TRBV5-1	-	TRBJ2-3	18	TRBD1	CASSLAGTGSKGVDTQYF	TGCGCCAGCAGCTTGGCTGGGACAGGGTCCAAAGGGGTAGATACGCAGTATTTT
TRBV4-2	-	TRBJ1-1	18	-	CASSQEFRGGLMNTEAFF	TGTGCCAGCAGCCAAGAGTTTCGAGGGGGTCTTATGAACACTGAAGCTTTCTTT
TRBV4-3	-	TRBJ2-1	13	TRBD2	CAAGGLAANEQFF	TGCGCCGCGGGAGGGCTAGCGGCGAATGAGCAGTTCTTC
TRBV5-1	-	TRBJ2-7	19	TRBD2	CASSLVVTSGRGSSYEQYF	TGCGCCAGCAGCTTGGTTGTTACTAGCGGGCGGGGAAGCTCCTACGAGCAGTACTTC
TRBV19	-	TRBJ1-5	15	-	CASSSWDSGNQPQHF	TGTGCCAGTAGTAGTTGGGATTCGGGCAATCAGCCCCAGCATTTT
TRBV5-1	large	TRBJ2-5	14	-	CASSFQGGEETQYF	TGCGCCAGCAGCTTTCAGGGGGGTGAAGAGACCCAGTACTTC
TRBV7-3	-	TRBJ2-5	15	TRBD2	CASSPRGERRGTQYF	TGTGCCAGCAGCCCTCGGGGGGAGCGCCGCGGGACCCAGTACTTC
TRBV4-2	-	TRBJ2-2	18	TRBD2	CASSQVTSGRGYTGELFF	TGTGCCAGCAGCCAAGTAACTAGCGGGAGAGGGTACACCGGGGAGCTGTTTTTT
TRBV5-1	once	TRBJ1-1	13	-	CASSPPLNTEAFF	TGCGCCAGCAGCCCACCTTTAAACACTGAAGCTTTCTTT
TRBV7-2	-	TRBJ2-2	16	TRBD1	CASSPRTGGNTGELFF	TGTGCCAGCAGCCCCCGGACAGGGGGAAACACCGGGGAGCTGTTTTTT
TRBV19	few	TRBJ2-7	14	-	CASSIRVYDYEQYF	TGTGCCAGTAGTATCCGAGTCTATGACTACGAGCAGTACTTC
TRBV21-1	few	TRBJ1-2	20	-	CASSGRKNPGTRGGGYGYTF	TGTGCCAGCAGCGGGCGGAAAAATCCCGGGACACGGGGTGGAGGCTATGGCTACACCTTC
TRBV19	-	TRBJ1-2	15	-	CASRPDGNFNYGYTF	TGTGCCAGCCGCCCGGACGGGAACTTTAACTATGGCTACACCTTC
TRBV7-9	-	TRBJ1-2	13	-	CASSPVHHYGYTF	TGTGCCAGCAGCCCCGTGCACCACTATGGCTACACCTTC
TRBV5-1	-	TRBJ2-5	16	TRBD2	CASSLVSSGTWETQYF	TGCGCCAGCAGCTTGGTGTCTAGCGGGACCTGGGAGACCCAGTACTTC
TRBV4-1	-	TRBJ2-3	15	TRBD1	CASSLSGQGTDTQYF	TGCGCCAGCAGCCTTTCAGGACAGGGCACAGATACGCAGTATTTT